Reported below is one T cell receptor beta chain. Its antigen is still unknown. These data come from a study of post-analysis software for immune sequencing data. In the study overall: As for disease course, relapsing-remitting, secondary progressive and progressive-relapsing multiple sclerosis were all included.

Findings and limits, study-wide: In patients, TRBV5-6, TRBV5-1 and TRBV20-1 belonged to five or six TRBV segments found more frequently than in controls. Strong co-clustering by F measure linked samples that shared a preparation batch.

Sequencing libraries made from TCR beta cDNA carried unique molecular identifiers. Input amounts of 1 to 10 million T cells were used. These gave around 500,000 cDNA molecules, so each molecule approximated one T cell. Each CDR3 protein is one row after TCRdb ran MiXCR on the PCR reads. There are 500,000 to 600,000 distinct CDR3 sequences in the sample; 44% occur only once, and around 1.7% lies in the top ten. The CDR3 is made up of 15 amino acids. Trimming pared 0 bases from V and 1 base from J, leaving 11 bases between. Germline V gives CDR1 SGHRS, CDR2 YFSETQ. The sequenced sample was blood. The chain carries TRBV5-1 and TRBJ2-7; weak D call: TRBD2 (5 bases). The source is a girl aged 5-17 years with multiple sclerosis. Here the CDR3 DNA reads TGCGCCAGCAGCTTGGAACCGGGAAGATCCTACGAGCAGTACTTC. It codes for CASSLEPGRSYEQYF.